This T cell receptor (beta chain) was sequenced in a study of CD8 T cells in Susac syndrome. Regarding the study as a whole: TCR sequencing and HLA analysis covered a relatively small number of individuals.

Germline V lookup: CDR1 MRHNA, CDR2 SNTAGT. CDR3 size: 17 residues. V was shortened by 0 bases and J by 12 bases, with 24 bases between the two germline ends. After extraction with the RNeasy kit, roughly 0.45 to 1 ug of the RNA was reverse transcribed using random hexamers. Amplification of TCR beta CDR3 spanned 54 Vbeta and 13 Jbeta via immunoSEQ multiplex PCR. TCRdb processed the immunoSEQ multiplex PCR reads anew with MiXCR; each CDR3 protein has one entry. The data show 250,000 to 300,000 distinct CDR3 sequences, 85% seen once. Points on this clonotype: The target antigen is unknown.

Sequencing of TCR beta was performed on blood CD8+ T cells and on blood CD4+ T cells. Negative magnetic isolation gave CD8+ and CD4+ cells; FACS enriched CD8+ TEMRA. The sequenced material came from CD8+ T cells from PBMCs. This TCR came from a human donor with multiple sclerosis. The gene calls are TRBV6-4 and TRBJ2-1, with D perhaps TRBD1 (6 bases). CDR3 amino acids: CASSDSPGPGTYGAQFF. The CDR3 DNA reads as TGTGCCAGCAGTGACTCGCCTGGGCCGGGGACATACGGGGCGCAGTTCTTC.